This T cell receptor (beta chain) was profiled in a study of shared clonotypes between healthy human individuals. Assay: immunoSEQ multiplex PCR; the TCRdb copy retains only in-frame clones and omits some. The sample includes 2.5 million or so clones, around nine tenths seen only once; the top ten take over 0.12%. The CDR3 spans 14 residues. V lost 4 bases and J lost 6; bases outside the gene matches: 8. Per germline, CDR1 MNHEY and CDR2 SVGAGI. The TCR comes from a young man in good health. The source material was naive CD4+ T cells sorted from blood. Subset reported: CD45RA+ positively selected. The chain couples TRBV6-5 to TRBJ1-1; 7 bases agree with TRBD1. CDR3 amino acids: CASSFYRGSPEAFF. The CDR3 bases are TGTGCCAGCAGTTTCTACAGGGGATCTCCTGAAGCTTTCTTT.